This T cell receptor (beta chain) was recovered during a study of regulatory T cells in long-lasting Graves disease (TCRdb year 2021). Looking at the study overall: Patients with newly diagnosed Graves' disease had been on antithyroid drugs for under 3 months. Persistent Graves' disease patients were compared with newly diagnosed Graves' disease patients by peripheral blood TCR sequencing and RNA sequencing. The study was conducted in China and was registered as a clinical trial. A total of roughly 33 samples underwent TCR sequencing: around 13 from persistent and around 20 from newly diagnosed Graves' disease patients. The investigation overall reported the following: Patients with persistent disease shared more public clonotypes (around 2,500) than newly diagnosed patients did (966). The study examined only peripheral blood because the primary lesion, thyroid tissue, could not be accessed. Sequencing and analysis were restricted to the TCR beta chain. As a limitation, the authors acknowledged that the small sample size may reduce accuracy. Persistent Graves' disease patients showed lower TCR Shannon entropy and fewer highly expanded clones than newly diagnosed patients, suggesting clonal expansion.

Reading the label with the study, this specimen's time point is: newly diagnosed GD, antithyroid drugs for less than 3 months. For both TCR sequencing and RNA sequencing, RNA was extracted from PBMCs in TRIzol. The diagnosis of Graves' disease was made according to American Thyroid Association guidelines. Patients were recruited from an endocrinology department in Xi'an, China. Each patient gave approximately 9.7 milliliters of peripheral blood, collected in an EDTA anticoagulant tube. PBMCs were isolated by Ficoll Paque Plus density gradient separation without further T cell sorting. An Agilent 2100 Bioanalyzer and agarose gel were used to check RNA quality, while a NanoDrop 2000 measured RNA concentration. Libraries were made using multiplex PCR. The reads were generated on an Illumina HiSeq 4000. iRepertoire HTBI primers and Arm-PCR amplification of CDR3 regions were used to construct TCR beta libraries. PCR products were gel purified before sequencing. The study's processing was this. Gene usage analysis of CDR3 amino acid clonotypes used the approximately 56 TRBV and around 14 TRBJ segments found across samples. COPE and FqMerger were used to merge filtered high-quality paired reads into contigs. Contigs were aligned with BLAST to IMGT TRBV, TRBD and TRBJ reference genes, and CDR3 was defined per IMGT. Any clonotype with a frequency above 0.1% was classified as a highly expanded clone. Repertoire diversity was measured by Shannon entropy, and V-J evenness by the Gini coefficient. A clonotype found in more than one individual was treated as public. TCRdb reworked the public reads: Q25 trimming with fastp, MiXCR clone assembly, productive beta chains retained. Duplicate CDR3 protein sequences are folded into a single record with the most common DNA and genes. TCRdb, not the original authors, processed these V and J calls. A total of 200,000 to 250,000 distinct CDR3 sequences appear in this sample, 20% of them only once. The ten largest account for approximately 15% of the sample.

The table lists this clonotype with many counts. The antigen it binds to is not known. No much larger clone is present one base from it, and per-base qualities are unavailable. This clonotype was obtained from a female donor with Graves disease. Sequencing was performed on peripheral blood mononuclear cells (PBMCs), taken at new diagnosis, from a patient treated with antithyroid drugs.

The CDR3 reads CASSVNRGNEQFF. The nucleotide sequence reads TGTGCCAGCAGCGTAAACAGGGGCAATGAGCAGTTCTTC. Rearrangement joined TRBV7-2 to TRBJ2-1; 7 middle bases align to TRBD1. Germline trimming: 5 bases from V, 6 bases from J; junction bases outside gene matches: 4. The germline V gene provides CDR1 SGHTA and CDR2 FQGNSA. The CDR3 contains 13 residues, cysteine and phenylalanine counted. Here the CDR3 DNA is all that survives: 39 bases in frame from base 1.